The rows below give T cell receptor beta chains drawn from one sample of a study of early T cells in non-severe SARS-CoV-2 infection. Via MiXCR, TCRdb re-called the 5' RACE reads, giving one row per CDR3 protein. Of fewer than 35,000 distinct CDR3 sequences listed, 5.5% to 6% are singletons. Source material: whole blood. The receptors were sampled from an adult who was a healthcare worker with PCR-confirmed SARS-CoV-2 infection or an uninfected control (not recorded which). The CDR3 runs from the conserved cysteine through the conserved F or W. Fields, in order: D gene, J gene, clone size, V gene, CDR3 protein, CDR3 DNA. D genes are given only for firm matches. Some rows mark clone size as missing; the rest say once, few, many or name a class of expanded clone.

d_gene: TRBD2
j_gene: TRBJ2-1
abundance: many
v_gene: TRBV29-1
CDR3aa: CSVRFAPSLAGVYNEQFF
CDR3nt: TGCAGCGTTAGATTCGCGCCCTCTCTAGCGGGGGTTTACAATGAGCAGTTCTTC

d_gene: TRBD2
j_gene: TRBJ2-1
abundance: many
v_gene: TRBV7-2
CDR3aa: CASSLSSSGGYNEQFF
CDR3nt: TGTGCCAGCAGCTTATCGTCTAGCGGGGGGTACAATGAGCAGTTCTTC

d_gene: -
j_gene: TRBJ2-1
abundance: -
v_gene: TRBV9
CDR3aa: CASSVGGSSPYNEQFF
CDR3nt: TGTGCCAGCAGCGTAGGCGGCAGTTCCCCTTACAATGAGCAGTTCTTC

d_gene: -
j_gene: TRBJ1-3
abundance: many
v_gene: TRBV6-6
CDR3aa: CASSYLAGTIYF
CDR3nt: TGTGCCAGCAGTTACCTCGCGGGCACCATATATTTT

d_gene: TRBD2
j_gene: TRBJ2-3
abundance: -
v_gene: TRBV11-2
CDR3aa: CASSLDRSKRLSGELLTYF
CDR3nt: TGTGCCAGCAGCTTAGATCGTTCCAAGAGACTAAGCGGGGAGCTCCTCACGTATTTT

d_gene: TRBD1
j_gene: TRBJ2-6
abundance: few
v_gene: TRBV7-2
CDR3aa: CASSLYGQGSNVLTF
CDR3nt: TGTGCCAGCAGCTTATACGGACAGGGGAGCAACGTCCTGACTTTC

d_gene: -
j_gene: TRBJ2-7
abundance: once
v_gene: TRBV13
CDR3aa: CASRGDREVGEQYF
CDR3nt: TGTGCCAGCAGAGGAGACAGGGAGGTTGGCGAGCAGTACTTC

d_gene: -
j_gene: TRBJ2-5
abundance: -
v_gene: TRBV3-1
CDR3aa: CASSQVIWAAQETQYF
CDR3nt: TGTGCCAGCAGCCAAGTGATTTGGGCAGCCCAGGAGACCCAGTACTTC

d_gene: TRBD1
j_gene: TRBJ1-1
abundance: many
v_gene: TRBV7-2
CDR3aa: CASSLRTGRGNTEAFF
CDR3nt: TGTGCCAGCAGCCTCAGGACAGGGCGTGGAAACACTGAAGCTTTCTTT

d_gene: TRBD2
j_gene: TRBJ2-5
abundance: -
v_gene: TRBV7-2
CDR3aa: CASSPSRRGTQETQYF
CDR3nt: TGTGCCAGCAGCCCATCCCGGCGGGGGACCCAAGAGACCCAGTACTTC

d_gene: -
j_gene: TRBJ1-3
abundance: many
v_gene: TRBV29-1
CDR3aa: CSVQTGDTIYF
CDR3nt: TGCAGCGTCCAAACGGGGGACACCATATATTTT

d_gene: -
j_gene: TRBJ2-7
abundance: many
v_gene: TRBV2
CDR3aa: CASRLSGQGRSYEQYF
CDR3nt: TGTGCCAGCCGTCTTTCCGGACAAGGACGCTCCTACGAGCAGTACTTC

d_gene: TRBD2
j_gene: TRBJ2-3
abundance: many
v_gene: TRBV7-2
CDR3aa: CASSSAGGLGSTDTQYF
CDR3nt: TGTGCCAGCAGCTCCGCGGGGGGACTGGGTAGCACAGATACGCAGTATTTT

d_gene: TRBD1
j_gene: TRBJ1-1
abundance: many
v_gene: TRBV5-4
CDR3aa: CASSVGTENTEAFF
CDR3nt: TGTGCCAGCAGCGTCGGGACAGAGAACACTGAAGCTTTCTTT

d_gene: TRBD1
j_gene: TRBJ2-2
abundance: -
v_gene: TRBV5-1
CDR3aa: CASTETGGATGELFF
CDR3nt: TGCGCCAGTACAGAGACAGGGGGCGCGACCGGGGAGCTGTTTTTT

d_gene: -
j_gene: TRBJ1-1
abundance: many
v_gene: TRBV7-9
CDR3aa: CASSFFGRSKAFF
CDR3nt: TGTGCCAGCAGCTTTTTCGGACGGAGTAAAGCTTTCTTT

d_gene: -
j_gene: TRBJ1-6
abundance: many
v_gene: TRBV7-8
CDR3aa: CASSHGADNSPLHF
CDR3nt: TGTGCCAGCAGCCATGGGGCAGACAATTCACCCCTCCACTTT

d_gene: -
j_gene: TRBJ2-1
abundance: many
v_gene: TRBV29-1
CDR3aa: CSVSWGIPSSSYNEQFF
CDR3nt: TGCAGCGTCTCCTGGGGGATCCCGTCGAGCTCCTACAATGAGCAGTTCTTC

d_gene: TRBD2
j_gene: TRBJ2-2
abundance: medium-sized
v_gene: TRBV7-2
CDR3aa: CASSPSRLAGVDGELFF
CDR3nt: TGTGCCAGCAGCCCGTCCAGACTAGCGGGGGTGGATGGGGAGCTGTTTTTT

d_gene: -
j_gene: TRBJ1-5
abundance: many
v_gene: TRBV12-3/TRBV12-4
CDR3aa: CASSPNLGPLGYSNQPQHF
CDR3nt: TGTGCCAGCAGTCCAAACTTGGGACCGTTAGGATATAGCAATCAGCCCCAGCATTTT

d_gene: -
j_gene: TRBJ1-3
abundance: few
v_gene: TRBV4-1
CDR3aa: CASSQDFRGALSGNTIYF
CDR3nt: TGCGCCAGCAGCCAAGATTTTCGGGGGGCACTCTCTGGAAACACCATATATTTT

d_gene: -
j_gene: TRBJ2-7
abundance: many
v_gene: TRBV6-5
CDR3aa: CASSPDWGDYEQYF
CDR3nt: TGTGCCAGCAGTCCCGATTGGGGGGATTACGAGCAGTACTTC

d_gene: -
j_gene: TRBJ1-2
abundance: -
v_gene: TRBV18
CDR3aa: CASSPGNRAYGYTF
CDR3nt: TGTGCCAGCTCACCCGGCAACAGGGCCTATGGCTACACCTTC

d_gene: -
j_gene: TRBJ2-1
abundance: many
v_gene: TRBV11-2
CDR3aa: CASSNDHRDEQFF
CDR3nt: TGTGCCAGCAGCAACGATCACCGCGATGAGCAGTTCTTC

d_gene: TRBD2
j_gene: TRBJ2-5
abundance: many
v_gene: TRBV4-1
CDR3aa: CASSQGASGGQETQYF
CDR3nt: TGCGCCAGCAGCCAAGGGGCTAGCGGGGGGCAAGAGACCCAGTACTTC

d_gene: TRBD1
j_gene: TRBJ2-1
abundance: -
v_gene: TRBV7-3
CDR3aa: CASSPTRGNYNEQFF
CDR3nt: TGTGCCAGCAGCCCCACCAGGGGGAATTACAATGAGCAGTTCTTC

d_gene: -
j_gene: TRBJ1-6
abundance: few
v_gene: TRBV3-1
CDR3aa: CASSLAAGASPLHF
CDR3nt: TGTGCCAGCAGCCTAGCAGCCGGGGCTTCACCCCTCCACTTT

d_gene: TRBD1
j_gene: TRBJ1-5
abundance: -
v_gene: TRBV6-1
CDR3aa: CASSETGGGNQPQHF
CDR3nt: TGTGCCAGCAGTGAAACAGGGGGGGGCAATCAGCCCCAGCATTTT

d_gene: -
j_gene: TRBJ1-5
abundance: many
v_gene: TRBV19
CDR3aa: CASSHRQTRDSNQPQHF
CDR3nt: TGTGCCAGTAGTCACCGACAGACAAGGGATAGCAATCAGCCCCAGCATTTT

d_gene: -
j_gene: TRBJ2-3
abundance: many
v_gene: TRBV2
CDR3aa: CASSEAWTSTDTQYF
CDR3nt: TGTGCCAGCAGTGAAGCATGGACTAGCACAGATACGCAGTATTTT

d_gene: -
j_gene: TRBJ1-2
abundance: many
v_gene: TRBV3-1
CDR3aa: CASSHALSQVLNYGYTF
CDR3nt: TGTGCCAGCAGCCATGCCCTTTCACAGGTCCTTAACTATGGCTACACCTTC

d_gene: -
j_gene: TRBJ2-7
abundance: many
v_gene: TRBV29-1
CDR3aa: CSPVGNGTYEQYF
CDR3nt: TGCAGCCCGGTGGGGAACGGGACCTACGAGCAGTACTTC

d_gene: TRBD1
j_gene: TRBJ1-1
abundance: many
v_gene: TRBV19
CDR3aa: CASAGGSGVSTEAFF
CDR3nt: TGTGCCAGCGCAGGGGGCTCCGGAGTTTCCACTGAAGCTTTCTTT

d_gene: -
j_gene: TRBJ2-6
abundance: many
v_gene: TRBV6-6
CDR3aa: CASSYSLSTQPGANVLTF
CDR3nt: TGTGCCAGCAGTTACTCCCTGTCAACTCAACCTGGGGCCAACGTCCTGACTTTC

d_gene: -
j_gene: TRBJ2-1
abundance: many
v_gene: TRBV6-1
CDR3aa: CASSIPLGDEQFF
CDR3nt: TGTGCCAGCAGTATACCCCTTGGGGATGAGCAGTTCTTC

d_gene: -
j_gene: TRBJ1-1
abundance: many
v_gene: TRBV30
CDR3aa: CAWRGRGEAFF
CDR3nt: TGTGCCTGGAGGGGGAGAGGTGAAGCTTTCTTT

d_gene: -
j_gene: TRBJ1-1
abundance: many
v_gene: TRBV6-1
CDR3aa: CASTRRGRAEAFF
CDR3nt: TGTGCCAGCACCCGGCGGGGGCGGGCTGAAGCTTTCTTT

d_gene: TRBD2
j_gene: TRBJ2-3
abundance: many
v_gene: TRBV7-6
CDR3aa: CASSLAQPSGGGDTQYF
CDR3nt: TGTGCCAGCAGCTTAGCCCAACCGAGCGGGGGGGGAGATACGCAGTATTTT

d_gene: TRBD2
j_gene: TRBJ2-1
abundance: many
v_gene: TRBV20-1
CDR3aa: CSHAGGPRDEQFF
CDR3nt: TGCAGTCACGCGGGGGGCCCGAGGGATGAGCAGTTCTTC

d_gene: -
j_gene: TRBJ2-7
abundance: -
v_gene: TRBV18
CDR3aa: CASSVGTPYEQYF
CDR3nt: TGTGCCAGCTCAGTCGGGACACCTTACGAGCAGTACTTC

d_gene: TRBD1
j_gene: TRBJ2-2
abundance: many
v_gene: TRBV10-1
CDR3aa: CASSEAQGEIGELFF
CDR3nt: TGCGCCAGCAGTGAGGCTCAGGGGGAAATCGGGGAGCTGTTTTTT

d_gene: TRBD1
j_gene: TRBJ1-1
abundance: many
v_gene: TRBV4-1
CDR3aa: CASSQDYGTDVGAFF
CDR3nt: TGCGCCAGCAGCCAAGATTACGGGACAGATGTGGGAGCTTTCTTT

d_gene: -
j_gene: TRBJ2-5
abundance: -
v_gene: TRBV20-1
CDR3aa: CSARRDETQYF
CDR3nt: TGCAGTGCTAGAAGGGACGAGACCCAGTACTTC

d_gene: TRBD1
j_gene: TRBJ1-1
abundance: many
v_gene: TRBV6-5
CDR3aa: CASSSPTGVNTEAFF
CDR3nt: TGTGCCAGCAGTTCTCCGACAGGGGTGAACACTGAAGCTTTCTTT

d_gene: -
j_gene: TRBJ2-7
abundance: few
v_gene: TRBV20-1
CDR3aa: CSADHGGEQYF
CDR3nt: TGCAGTGCTGATCATGGTGGTGAGCAGTACTTC

d_gene: -
j_gene: TRBJ2-7
abundance: -
v_gene: TRBV18
CDR3aa: CASSLQTGEQYF
CDR3nt: TGTGCCAGCTCATTACAGACGGGGGAGCAGTACTTC